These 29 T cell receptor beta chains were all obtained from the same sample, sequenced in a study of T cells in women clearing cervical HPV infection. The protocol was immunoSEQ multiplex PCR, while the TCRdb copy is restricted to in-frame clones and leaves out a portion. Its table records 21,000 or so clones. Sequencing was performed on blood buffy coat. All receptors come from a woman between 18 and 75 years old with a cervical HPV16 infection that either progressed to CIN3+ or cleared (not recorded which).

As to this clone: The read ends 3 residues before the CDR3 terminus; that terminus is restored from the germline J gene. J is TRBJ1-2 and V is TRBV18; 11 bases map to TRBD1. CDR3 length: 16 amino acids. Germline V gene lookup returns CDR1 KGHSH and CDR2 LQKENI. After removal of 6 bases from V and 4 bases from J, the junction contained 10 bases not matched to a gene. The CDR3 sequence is CASSPDRGLRVYGYTF. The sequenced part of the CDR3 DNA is TGTGCCAGCTCTCCGGACAGGGGGCTTAGGGTCTATGGC.

The CDR3 sequence: CASSLAGTREVRTQYF. The sequenced part of the CDR3 DNA is TGCGCCAGCAGCTTGGCCGGGACTAGGGAGGTGCGTACG. The J gene is TRBJ2-3, the V gene TRBV5-1; TRBD2 aligns across 8 bases. The observed sequence ends 3 residues before the CDR3 terminus, with the missing tail filled in from the germline J gene. CDR1 is SGHRS and CDR2 is YFSETQ in the germline V gene. This CDR3 is 16 amino acids long. After removal of 0 bases from V and 8 bases from J, the junction contained 11 bases not matched to a gene.

The part of the CDR3 DNA that was read is TGTGCCAGCAGCCTCCAGGGGGTGGATCAGCCC. It yields the protein CASSLQGVDQP. From start to end, the CDR3 is CASSLQGVDQPQHF. The rearrangement links TRBV5-4 to TRBJ1-5, with 7 positions matching TRBD1. The missing CDR3 end, 3 residues past where the read stops, is filled in from the germline J gene. Germline assignment: CDR1 SGHNT and CDR2 YYREEE (reference sequence). V gave up 4 bases and J gave up 5 bases; unmatched junction bases: 6. The length of the CDR3 is 14 residues.

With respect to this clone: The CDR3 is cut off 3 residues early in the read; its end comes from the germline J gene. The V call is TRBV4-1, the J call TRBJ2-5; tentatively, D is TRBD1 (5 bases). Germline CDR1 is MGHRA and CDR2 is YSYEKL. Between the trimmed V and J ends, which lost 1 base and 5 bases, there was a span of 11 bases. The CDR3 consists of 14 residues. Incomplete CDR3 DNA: TGCGCCAGCAGCCAAGGGCCTTCAGGGGAGACC. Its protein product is CASSQGPSGET. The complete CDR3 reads CASSQGPSGETQYF.

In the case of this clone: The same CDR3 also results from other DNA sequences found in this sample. Incomplete CDR3 DNA: TGTGCCAGCTCCCCCCCAGCCGGGACAGGTATCCTATCCTACGAG. It translates to CASSPPAGTGILSYE. The CDR3 in its entirety is CASSPPAGTGILSYEQYF. The V and J genes are TRBV18 and TRBJ2-7, with TRBD1 matching 8 bases. Sequencing ends 3 residues short of the CDR3 end; the germline J gene provides the rest. CDR1 and CDR2 (germline): KGHSH, LQKENI. The V and J ends lost 6 bases and 1 base, in that order; junction bases with no gene match: 17. The length of the CDR3 is 18 residues.

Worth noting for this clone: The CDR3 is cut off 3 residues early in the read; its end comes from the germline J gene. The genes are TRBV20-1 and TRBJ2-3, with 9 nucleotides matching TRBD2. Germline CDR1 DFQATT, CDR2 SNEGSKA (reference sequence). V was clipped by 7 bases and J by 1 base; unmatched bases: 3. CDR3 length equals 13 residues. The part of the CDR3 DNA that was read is TGCAGTGTAGCGGGGGAGGGCACAGATACG. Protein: CSVAGEGTDT. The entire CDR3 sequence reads CSVAGEGTDTQYF.

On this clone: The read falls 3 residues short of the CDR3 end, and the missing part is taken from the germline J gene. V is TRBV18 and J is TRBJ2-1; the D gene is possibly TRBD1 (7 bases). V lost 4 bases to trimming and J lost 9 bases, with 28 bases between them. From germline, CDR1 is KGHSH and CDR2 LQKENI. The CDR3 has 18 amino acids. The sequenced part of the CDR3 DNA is TGTGCCAGCTCACTCTACGGGGGCGCAGGGGGGACGGTTGGTGAG. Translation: CASSLYGGAGGTVGE. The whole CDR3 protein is CASSLYGGAGGTVGEQFF.

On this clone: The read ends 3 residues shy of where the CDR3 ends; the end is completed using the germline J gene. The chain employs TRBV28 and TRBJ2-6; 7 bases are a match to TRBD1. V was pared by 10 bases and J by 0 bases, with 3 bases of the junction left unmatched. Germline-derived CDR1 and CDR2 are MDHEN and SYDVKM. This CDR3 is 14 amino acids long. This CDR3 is CAIQGHSGANVLTF. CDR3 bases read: TGTGCCATACAGGGGCACTCTGGGGCCAACGTC. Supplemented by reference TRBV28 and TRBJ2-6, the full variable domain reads DVKVTQSSRYLVKRTGEKVFLECVQDMDHENMFWYRQDPGLGLRLIYFSYDVKMKEKGDIPEGYSVSREKKERFSLILESASTNQTSMYLCAIQGHSGANVLTFGAGSRLTVL.

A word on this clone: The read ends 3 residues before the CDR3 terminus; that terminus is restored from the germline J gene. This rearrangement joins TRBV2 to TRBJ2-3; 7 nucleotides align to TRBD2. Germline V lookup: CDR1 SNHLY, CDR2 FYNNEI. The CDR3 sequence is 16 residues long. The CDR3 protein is CASSERAGQGGQPQYF. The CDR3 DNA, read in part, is TGTGCCAGCAGTGAAAGGGCTGGGCAGGGAGGGCAGCCG.

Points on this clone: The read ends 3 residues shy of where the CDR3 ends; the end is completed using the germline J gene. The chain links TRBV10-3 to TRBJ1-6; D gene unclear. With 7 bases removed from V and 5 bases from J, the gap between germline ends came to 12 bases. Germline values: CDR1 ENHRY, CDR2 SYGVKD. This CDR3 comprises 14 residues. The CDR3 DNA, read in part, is TGTGCCATCAAGGCGGGGATCGATAATTCACCC. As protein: CAIKAGIDNSP. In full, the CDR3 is CAIKAGIDNSPLHF.

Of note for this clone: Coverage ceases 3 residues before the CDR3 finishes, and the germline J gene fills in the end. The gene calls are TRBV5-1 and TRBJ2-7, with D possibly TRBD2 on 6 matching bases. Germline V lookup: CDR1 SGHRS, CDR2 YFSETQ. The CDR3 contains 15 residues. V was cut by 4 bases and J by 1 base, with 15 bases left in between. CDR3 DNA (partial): TGCGCCAGCAGCCAGGTCCGGGACTCTTCCTACGAG. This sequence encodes CASSQVRDSSYE. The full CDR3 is CASSQVRDSSYEQYF.

The CDR3 reads CASRDRGRETQYF. Partial CDR3 DNA: TGCGCCAGTCGGGACAGGGGTCGGGAGACC. The chain employs TRBV5-1 and TRBJ2-5; TRBD1 matches 10 bases. From the germline J gene comes the end of the CDR3, since the read stops 3 residues before it. The CDR3 loop spans 13 amino acids. Germline V gene lookup returns CDR1 SGHRS and CDR2 YFSETQ. V lost 8 bases to trimming and J lost 5 bases; unmatched junction nucleotides: 6.

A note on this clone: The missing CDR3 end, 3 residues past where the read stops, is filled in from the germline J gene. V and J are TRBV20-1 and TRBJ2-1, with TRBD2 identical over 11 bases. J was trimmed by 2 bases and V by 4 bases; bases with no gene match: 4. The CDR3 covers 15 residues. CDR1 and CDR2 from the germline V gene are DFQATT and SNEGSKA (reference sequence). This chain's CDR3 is CSAKGLAETYNEQFF. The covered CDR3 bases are TGCAGTGCTAAGGGACTAGCGGAGACCTACAATGAG.

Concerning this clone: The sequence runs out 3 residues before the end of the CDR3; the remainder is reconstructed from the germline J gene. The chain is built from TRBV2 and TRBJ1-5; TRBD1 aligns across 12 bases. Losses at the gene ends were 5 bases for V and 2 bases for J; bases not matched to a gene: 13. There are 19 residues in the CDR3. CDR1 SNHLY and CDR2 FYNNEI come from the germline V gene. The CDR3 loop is CASSSPGQGAPGGNQPQHF. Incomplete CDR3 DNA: TGTGCCAGCAGTTCCCCGGGACAGGGGGCGCCGGGTGGCAATCAGCCC.

The sequenced CDR3 bases are TGTGCCTGGATTAGCTTCTACGAG. As protein: CAWISFYE. The entire CDR3 protein is CAWISFYEQYF. This chain links TRBV30 with TRBJ2-7, with D uncertain. The read ends 3 residues shy of where the CDR3 ends; the end is completed using the germline J gene. Trimming stripped 4 bases from V and 3 bases from J, with 7 bases between. CDR3 length equals 11 residues. Looked up from germline, CDR1 is GTSNPN and CDR2 is SVGIG (reference sequence).

This chain's CDR3 is CASSEGSLNTEAFF. Incomplete CDR3 DNA: TGTGCCAGCAGTGAGGGCAGCCTGAACACTGAA. The J gene is TRBJ1-1, the V gene TRBV2, with unresolved D. The read ends 3 residues shy of where the CDR3 ends; the end is completed using the germline J gene. The CDR3 is 14 residues long. Germline assignment: CDR1 SNHLY and CDR2 FYNNEI. V was cut by 3 bases and J by 0 bases, with 8 bases left in between.

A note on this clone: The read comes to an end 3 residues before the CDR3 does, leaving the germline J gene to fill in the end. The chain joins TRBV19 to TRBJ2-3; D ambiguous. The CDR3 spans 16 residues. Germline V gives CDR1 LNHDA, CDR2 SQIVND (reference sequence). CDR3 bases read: TGTGCCAGTAGTATAGTAGAAGACGATAGCAATCAGCCG. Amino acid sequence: CASSIVEDDSNQP. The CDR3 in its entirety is CASSIVEDDSNQPQYF.

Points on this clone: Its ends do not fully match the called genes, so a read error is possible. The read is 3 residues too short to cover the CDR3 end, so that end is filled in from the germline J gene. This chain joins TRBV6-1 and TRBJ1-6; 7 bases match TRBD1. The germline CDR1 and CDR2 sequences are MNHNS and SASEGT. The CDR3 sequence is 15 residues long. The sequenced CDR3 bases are TGTGCCAGCAGAGAAGGGGACAGAAATAATTCACCC. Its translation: CASREGDRNNSP. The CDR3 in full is CASREGDRNNSPLHF.

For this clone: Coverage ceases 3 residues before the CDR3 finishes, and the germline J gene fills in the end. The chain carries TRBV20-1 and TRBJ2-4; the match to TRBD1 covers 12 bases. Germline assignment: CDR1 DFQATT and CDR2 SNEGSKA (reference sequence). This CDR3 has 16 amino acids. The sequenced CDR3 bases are TGCAGTGCCACCGGGACAGGGGGCGTTTTTAATCAGCCT. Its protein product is CSATGTGGVFNQP. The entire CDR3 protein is CSATGTGGVFNQPQYF.

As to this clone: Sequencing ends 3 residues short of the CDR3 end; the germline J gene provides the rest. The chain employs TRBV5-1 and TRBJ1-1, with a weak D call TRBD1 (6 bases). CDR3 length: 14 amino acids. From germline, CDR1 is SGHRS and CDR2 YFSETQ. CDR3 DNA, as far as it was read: TGCGCCAGCAGCTCGAATTCCGTAGGGACAGAA. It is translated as CASSSNSVGTE. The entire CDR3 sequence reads CASSSNSVGTEAFF.

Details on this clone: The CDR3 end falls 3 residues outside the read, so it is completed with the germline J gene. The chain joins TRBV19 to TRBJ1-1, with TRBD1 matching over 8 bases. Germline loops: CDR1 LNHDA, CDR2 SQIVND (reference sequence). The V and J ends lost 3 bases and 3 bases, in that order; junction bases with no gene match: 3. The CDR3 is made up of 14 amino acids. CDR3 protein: CASSMDRAHTEAFF. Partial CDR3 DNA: TGTGCCAGTAGTATGGACAGGGCCCACACTGAA.

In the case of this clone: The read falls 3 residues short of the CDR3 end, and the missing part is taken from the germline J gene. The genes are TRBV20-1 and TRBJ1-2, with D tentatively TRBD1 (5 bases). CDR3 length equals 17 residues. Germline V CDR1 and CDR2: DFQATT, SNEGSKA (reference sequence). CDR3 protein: CSARDRRGVTSTDTYTF. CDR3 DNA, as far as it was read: TGCAGTGCTAGAGATCGAAGAGGGGTAACTAGCACAGATACC.

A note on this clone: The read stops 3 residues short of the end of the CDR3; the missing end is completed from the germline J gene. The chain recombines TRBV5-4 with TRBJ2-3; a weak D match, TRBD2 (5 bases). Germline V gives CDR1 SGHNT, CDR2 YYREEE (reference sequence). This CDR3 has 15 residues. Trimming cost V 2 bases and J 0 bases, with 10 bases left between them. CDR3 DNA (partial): TGTGCCAGCAGCTTAAGCGGTACTAGCACAGATACG. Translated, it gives CASSLSGTSTDT. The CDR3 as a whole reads CASSLSGTSTDTQYF.

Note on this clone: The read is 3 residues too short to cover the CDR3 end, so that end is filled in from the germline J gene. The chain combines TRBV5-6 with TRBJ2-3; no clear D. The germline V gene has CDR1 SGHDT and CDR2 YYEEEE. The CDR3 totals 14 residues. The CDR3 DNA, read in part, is TGTGCCAGCAGCTTTCGGGTCGAAGAAAGGACG. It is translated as CASSFRVEERT. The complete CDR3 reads CASSFRVEERTQYF.

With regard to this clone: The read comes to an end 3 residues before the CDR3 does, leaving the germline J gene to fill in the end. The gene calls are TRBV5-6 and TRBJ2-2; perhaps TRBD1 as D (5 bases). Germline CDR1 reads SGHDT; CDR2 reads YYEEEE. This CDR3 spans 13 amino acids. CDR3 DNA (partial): TGTGCCAGCAGCGTGTACAGGAATTCACCG. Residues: CASSVYRNSP. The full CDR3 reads CASSVYRNSPLFF.

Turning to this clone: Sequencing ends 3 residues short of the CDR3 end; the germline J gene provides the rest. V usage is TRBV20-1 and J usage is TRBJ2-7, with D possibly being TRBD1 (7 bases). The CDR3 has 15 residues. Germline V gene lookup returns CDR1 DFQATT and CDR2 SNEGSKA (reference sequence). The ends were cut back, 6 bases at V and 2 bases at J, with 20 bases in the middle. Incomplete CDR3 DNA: TGCAGTGCGCCCAGGCCCCAGGGGGGAGCCTACGAG. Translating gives CSAPRPQGGAYE. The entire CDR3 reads CSAPRPQGGAYEQYF.

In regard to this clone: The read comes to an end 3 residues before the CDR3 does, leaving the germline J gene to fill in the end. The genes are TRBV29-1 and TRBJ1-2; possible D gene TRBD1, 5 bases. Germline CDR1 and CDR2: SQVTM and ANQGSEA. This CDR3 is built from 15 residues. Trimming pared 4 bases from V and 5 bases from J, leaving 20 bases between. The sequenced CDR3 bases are TGCAGCGTTGTGAGCGCTTCGGGACTGACTTATGGC. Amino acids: CSVVSASGLTYG. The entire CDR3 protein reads CSVVSASGLTYGYTF.

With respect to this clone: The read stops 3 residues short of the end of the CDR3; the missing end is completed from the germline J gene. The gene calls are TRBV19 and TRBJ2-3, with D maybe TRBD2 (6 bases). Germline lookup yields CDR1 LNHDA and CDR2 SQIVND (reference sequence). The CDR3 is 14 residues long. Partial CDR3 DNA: TGTGCCGGCCAGACTAGGATGATAAGAGAGACG. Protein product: CAGQTRMIRET. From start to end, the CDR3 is CAGQTRMIRETQYF.

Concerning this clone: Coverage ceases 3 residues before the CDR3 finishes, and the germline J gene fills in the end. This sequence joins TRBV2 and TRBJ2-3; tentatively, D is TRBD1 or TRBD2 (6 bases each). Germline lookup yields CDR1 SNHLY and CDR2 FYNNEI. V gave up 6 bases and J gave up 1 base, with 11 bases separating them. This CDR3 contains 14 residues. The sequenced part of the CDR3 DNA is TGTGCCAGCAGCCGCGGGACACGCACAGATACG. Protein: CASSRGTRTDT. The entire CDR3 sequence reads CASSRGTRTDTQYF.